This TCR beta chain was recorded in a study of a mutant IDH1 vaccine in newly diagnosed glioma. This table comes from immunoSEQ multiplex PCR, and its TCRdb copy is limited to in-frame clones, with some not included. The sample lists about 56,000 clones; roughly four fifths were seen once. Sample time point: week 47, end of study. The vaccine gave 300 ug of a 20-mer mutant IDH1 peptide subcutaneously per dose. Study findings and constraints: Vaccination elicited immune responses in around 92% of patients.

Trimming cost V 5 bases and J 3 bases, with 19 bases left between them. CDR3 length: 16 amino acids. Germline V gives CDR1 MNHEY, CDR2 SMNVEV (reference sequence). For this clone: What it binds is unknown.

The receptor's source is a woman between 45 and 60 years old with glioma. The chain couples TRBV27 to TRBJ1-1; tentatively, D is TRBD1 (5 bases). The sequencing used PBMCs, collected from a glioma patient whose treatment included an IDH1 peptide vaccine. The CDR3 region is CASSPLPGSRDTEAFF. DNA of the CDR3: TGTGCCAGCAGTCCGCTCCCCGGGAGCAGGGACACTGAAGCTTTCTTT.